This T cell receptor beta chain was recorded in a study of beta chain features in type 1 diabetes. Looking at the study overall: In age, gender and cell yields, patients were similar to healthy donors. Broader study findings: The similarity of naive, central memory and Treg TCRB repertoires appeared greater among patients than among healthy donors.

Note on this clone: Its antigen is as yet unknown.

This CDR3 contains 13 residues. V was shortened by 0 bases and J by 2 bases, with 3 bases between the two germline ends. Germline V gene data show CDR1 as LNHNV and CDR2 as YYDKDF (reference sequence). Central memory, naive, regulatory and stem cell-like memory CD4+ cells were sorted by CD45RO/CCR7/CD25/CD127/CD95/CD27. The whole isolated RNA underwent reverse transcription, so sequencing captured expressed TCRB transcripts. Method: immunoSEQ multiplex PCR; TCRdb's copy keeps in-frame clones and lacks some. Seen here are fewer than 250,000 clones, approximately 70% observed once, and the top ten hold approximately 0.053%.

The TCR was taken from a young man in good health. Material for sequencing was naive CD4+ T cells from blood. The gene calls are TRBV15 and TRBJ2-3, with no clear D. The chain's CDR3 is CATSRDPTDTQYF. The DNA for the CDR3 is TGTGCCACCAGCAGAGATCCCACAGATACGCAGTATTTT.